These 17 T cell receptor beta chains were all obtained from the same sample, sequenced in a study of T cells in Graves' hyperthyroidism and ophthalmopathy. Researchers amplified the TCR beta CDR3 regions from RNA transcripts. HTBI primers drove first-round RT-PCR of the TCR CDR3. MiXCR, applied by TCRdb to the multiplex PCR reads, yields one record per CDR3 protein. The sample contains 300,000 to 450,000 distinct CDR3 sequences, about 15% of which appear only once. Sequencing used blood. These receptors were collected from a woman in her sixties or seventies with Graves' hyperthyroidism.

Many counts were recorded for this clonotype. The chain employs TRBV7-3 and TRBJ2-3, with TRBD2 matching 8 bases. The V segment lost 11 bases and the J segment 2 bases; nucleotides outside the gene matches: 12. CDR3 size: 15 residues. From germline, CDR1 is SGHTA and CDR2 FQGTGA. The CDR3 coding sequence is TGTGCCTCCCGGCGAGCGGGAGCCCTCACAGATACGCAGTATTTT. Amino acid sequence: CASRRAGALTDTQYF.

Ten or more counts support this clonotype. CDR3 sequence: CASSPTPISSGRVETQYF. The CDR3 DNA is TGTGCCAGCAGCCCGACCCCTATATCTAGCGGGAGGGTGGAGACCCAGTACTTC. The chain couples TRBV3-1 to TRBJ2-5; 12 nucleotides agree with TRBD2. V lost 4 bases to trimming and J lost 5 bases; unmatched junction nucleotides: 14. The CDR3 has 18 residues. Germline assignment: CDR1 LGHDT and CDR2 YNNKEL (reference sequence).

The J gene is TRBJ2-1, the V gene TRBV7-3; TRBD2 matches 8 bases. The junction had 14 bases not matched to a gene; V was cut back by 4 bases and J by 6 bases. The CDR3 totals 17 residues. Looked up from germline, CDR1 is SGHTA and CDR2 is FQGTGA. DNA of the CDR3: TGTGCCAGCAGCTCAGGACTTAGCGGGAACGATTTCAATGAGCAGTTCTTC. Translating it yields CASSSGLSGNDFNEQFF. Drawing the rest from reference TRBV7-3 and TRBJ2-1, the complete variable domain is GAGVSQTPSNKVTEKGKYVELRCDPISGHTALYWYRQSLGQGPEFLIYFQGTGAADDSGLPNDRFFAVRPEGSVSTLKIQRTERGDSAVYLCASSSGLSGNDFNEQFFGPGTRLTVL.

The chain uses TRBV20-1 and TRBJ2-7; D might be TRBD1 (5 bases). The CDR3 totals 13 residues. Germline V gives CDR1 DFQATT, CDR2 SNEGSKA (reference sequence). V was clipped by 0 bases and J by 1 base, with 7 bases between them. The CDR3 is CSARDTGSYEQYF. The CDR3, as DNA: TGCAGTGCTAGAGATACAGGATCCTACGAGCAGTACTTC.

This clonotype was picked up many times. CDR3 protein: CAWKGVNTEAFF. CDR3 nucleotides: TGTGCCTGGAAGGGGGTGAACACTGAAGCTTTCTTT. The chain uses TRBV30 and TRBJ1-1; TRBD1 is a possible D gene (6 bases). This CDR3 has 12 amino acids. V was shortened by 4 bases and J by 0 bases, with 6 bases between the two germline ends. The germline gives CDR1 GTSNPN, CDR2 SVGIG (reference sequence). Full variable domain (remainder filled in from reference TRBV30 and TRBJ1-1): SQTIHQWPATLVQPVGSPLSLECTVEGTSNPNLYWYRQAAGRGLQLLFYSVGIGQISSEVPQNLSASRPQDRQFILSSKKLLLSDSGFYLCAWKGVNTEAFFGQGTRLTVV.

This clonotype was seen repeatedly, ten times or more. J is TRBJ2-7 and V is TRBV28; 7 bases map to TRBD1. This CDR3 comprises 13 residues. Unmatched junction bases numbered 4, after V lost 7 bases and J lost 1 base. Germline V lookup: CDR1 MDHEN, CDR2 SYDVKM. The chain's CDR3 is CASTTGSSYEQYF. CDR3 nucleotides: TGTGCCAGCACGACAGGGTCGTCCTACGAGCAGTACTTC. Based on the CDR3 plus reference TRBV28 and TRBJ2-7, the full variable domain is DVKVTQSSRYLVKRTGEKVFLECVQDMDHENMFWYRQDPGLGLRLIYFSYDVKMKEKGDIPEGYSVSREKKERFSLILESASTNQTSMYLCASTTGSSYEQYFGPGTRLTVT.

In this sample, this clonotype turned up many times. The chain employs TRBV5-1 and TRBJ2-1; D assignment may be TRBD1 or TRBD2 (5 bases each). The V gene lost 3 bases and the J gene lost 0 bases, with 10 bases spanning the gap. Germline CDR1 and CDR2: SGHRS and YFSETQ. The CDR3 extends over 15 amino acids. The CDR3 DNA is TGCGCCAGCAGCTGGGGGACGACCTCCTACAATGAGCAGTTCTTC. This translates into CASSWGTTSYNEQFF.

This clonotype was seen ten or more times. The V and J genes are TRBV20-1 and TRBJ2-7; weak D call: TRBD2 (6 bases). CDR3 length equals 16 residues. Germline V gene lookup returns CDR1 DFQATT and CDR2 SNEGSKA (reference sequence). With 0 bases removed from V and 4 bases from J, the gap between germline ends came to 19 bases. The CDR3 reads CSARDLREKSNYEQYF. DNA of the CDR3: TGCAGTGCTAGAGATCTACGGGAGAAGTCGAATTACGAGCAGTACTTC.

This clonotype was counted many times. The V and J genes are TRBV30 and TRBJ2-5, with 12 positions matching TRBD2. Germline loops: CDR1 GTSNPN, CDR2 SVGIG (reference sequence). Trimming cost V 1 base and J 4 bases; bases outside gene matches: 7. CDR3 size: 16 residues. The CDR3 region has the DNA TGTGCCTGGAGTGGCGCACTAGCGGGAGGTACAGAGACCCAGTACTTC. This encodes CAWSGALAGGTETQYF.

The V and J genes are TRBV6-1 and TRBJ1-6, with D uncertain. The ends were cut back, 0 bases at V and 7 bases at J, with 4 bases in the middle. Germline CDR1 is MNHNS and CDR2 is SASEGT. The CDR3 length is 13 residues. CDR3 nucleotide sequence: TGTGCCAGCAGTGAAGCGGAAAATTCACCCCTCCACTTT. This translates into CASSEAENSPLHF.

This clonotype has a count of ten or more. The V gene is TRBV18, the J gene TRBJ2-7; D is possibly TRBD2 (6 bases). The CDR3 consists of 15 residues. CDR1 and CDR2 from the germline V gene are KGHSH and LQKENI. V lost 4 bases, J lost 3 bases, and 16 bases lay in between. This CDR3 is CASSLETSSYYEQYF. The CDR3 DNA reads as TGTGCCAGCTCACTTGAGACTAGTAGTTACTACGAGCAGTACTTC. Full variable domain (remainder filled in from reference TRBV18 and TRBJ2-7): NAGVMQNPRHLVRRRGQEARLRCSPMKGHSHVYWYRQLPEEGLKFMVYLQKENIIDESGMPKERFSAEFPKEGPSILRIQQVVRGDSAAYFCASSLETSSYYEQYFGPGTRLTVT.

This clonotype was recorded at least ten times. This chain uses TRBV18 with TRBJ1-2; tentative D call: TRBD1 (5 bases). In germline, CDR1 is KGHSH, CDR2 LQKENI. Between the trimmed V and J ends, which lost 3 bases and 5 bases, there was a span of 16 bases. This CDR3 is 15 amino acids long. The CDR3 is CASSPARMGPYGYTF. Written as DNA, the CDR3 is TGTGCCAGCTCACCGGCCAGGATGGGGCCATATGGCTACACCTTC. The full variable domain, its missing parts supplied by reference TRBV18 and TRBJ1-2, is NAGVMQNPRHLVRRRGQEARLRCSPMKGHSHVYWYRQLPEEGLKFMVYLQKENIIDESGMPKERFSAEFPKEGPSILRIQQVVRGDSAAYFCASSPARMGPYGYTFGSGTRLTVV.

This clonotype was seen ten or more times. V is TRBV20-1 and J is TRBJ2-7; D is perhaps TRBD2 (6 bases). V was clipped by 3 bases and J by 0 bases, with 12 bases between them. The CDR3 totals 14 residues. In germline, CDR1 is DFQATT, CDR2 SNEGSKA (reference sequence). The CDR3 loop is CSASAGPSSYEQYF. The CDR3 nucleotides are TGCAGTGCTAGTGCGGGACCTAGCTCCTACGAGCAGTACTTC.

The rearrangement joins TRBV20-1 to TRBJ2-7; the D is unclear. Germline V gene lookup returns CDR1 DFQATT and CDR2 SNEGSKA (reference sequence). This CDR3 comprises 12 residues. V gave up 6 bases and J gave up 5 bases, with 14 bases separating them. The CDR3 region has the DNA TGCAGTGCAGCTCCTAGGAATCACGAGCAGTACTTC. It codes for CSAAPRNHEQYF.

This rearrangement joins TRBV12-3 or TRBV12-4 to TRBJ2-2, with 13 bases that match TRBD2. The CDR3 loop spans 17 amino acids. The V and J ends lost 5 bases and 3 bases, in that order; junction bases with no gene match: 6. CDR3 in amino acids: CASSRTSGRAHTGELFF. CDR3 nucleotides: TGTGCCAGCAGTCGTACTAGCGGGAGGGCCCACACCGGGGAGCTGTTTTTT.

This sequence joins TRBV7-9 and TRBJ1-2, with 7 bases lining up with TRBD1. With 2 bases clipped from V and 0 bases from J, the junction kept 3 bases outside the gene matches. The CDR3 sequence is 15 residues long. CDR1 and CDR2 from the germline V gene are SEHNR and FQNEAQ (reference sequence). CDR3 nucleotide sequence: TGTGCCAGCAGCTTACAGCAGGGGGCTAACTATGGCTACACCTTC. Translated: CASSLQQGANYGYTF.

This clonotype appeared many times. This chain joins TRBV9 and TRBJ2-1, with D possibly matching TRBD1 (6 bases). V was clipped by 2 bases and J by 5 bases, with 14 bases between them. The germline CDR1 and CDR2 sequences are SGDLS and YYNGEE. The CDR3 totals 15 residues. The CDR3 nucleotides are TGTGCCAGCAGCGTTGGAGACAGGAAAAACAATGAGCAGTTCTTC. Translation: CASSVGDRKNNEQFF.